This T cell receptor beta chain was documented in a study of CD8+CD57+ T cells in acquired aplastic anemia. Across the whole study: DNA per sorted CD4+ or CD8+ sample ranged about 0.19 to 30 ug, averaging about 3.4 ug. CD4+ reads averaged about 11 million in healthy donors.

Germline V CDR1 and CDR2: SGHRS, YFSETQ. The V end was cut by 4 bases, the J end by 2 bases, with 13 bases between. CDR3 length: 14 residues. Details on this clonotype: The target antigen is unknown.

Study-wide points: There were some 27 CD8+ CDR3 sequences that occurred in both patients and controls. A significant difference in CD8+ Simpson's diversity between patients and controls was not found.

The TCR beta profiling, which covered VDJ combination and CDR3 sequence, was carried out using genomic DNA as the template. TCRdb passed the reads through MiXCR, listing each CDR3 protein once. The sample consists of some 190,000 distinct CDR3 sequences, 35% to 50% of them appearing once. Sequencing used sorted CD4+, CD8+, or CD8+CD57+ T cells (not recorded which) from PBMCs. This chain links TRBV5-1 with TRBJ2-7; the D gene is possibly TRBD2 (6 bases). The TCR originated in a human donor in good health. The CDR3 DNA is TGCGCCAGCAGCGGCGCGGAGGGGACCTACGAGCAGTACTTC. It translates to CASSGAEGTYEQYF.